The rows below give T cell receptor beta chains drawn from one sample of a study of T cells after yellow fever vaccination. TCRdb reprocessed the 5' RACE reads with MiXCR, giving one entry per CDR3 protein. Here the sample spans 140,000 to 150,000 distinct CDR3 sequences, 6.6% being singletons. The material sequenced was CD4+ T cells sorted from PBMCs, taken 10 days after the yellow fever booster vaccination. All receptors derive from a man aged 30 to 45 who received the YFV17D yellow fever vaccine. CDR3s include the opening cysteine and the closing phenylalanine or tryptophan. D genes are given only for firm matches. A row's size may be missing; if present it is once, few, many or a size class.

CDR3 DNA: TGTGCCAGCAGCGTAGAGGGAGGAAGGTACAATGAGCAGTTCTTC
CDR3 protein: CASSVEGGRYNEQFF
D gene: -
V gene: TRBV9
J gene: TRBJ2-1
clone size: many

CDR3 DNA: TGTGCCAGCAGCTTGGTAGCGGGAAATTACTACGAGCAGTACTTC
CDR3 protein: CASSLVAGNYYEQYF
D gene: TRBD2
V gene: TRBV5-6
J gene: TRBJ2-7
clone size: many

CDR3 DNA: TGTGCCAGCAGCCTAGCGGGAGTTTCCGGGGAGCTGTTTTTT
CDR3 protein: CASSLAGVSGELFF
D gene: TRBD2
V gene: TRBV7-2
J gene: TRBJ2-2
clone size: -

CDR3 DNA: TGTGCCAGCAGTCCAGTAGCGGGAGCCCACTACGAGCAGTACTTC
CDR3 protein: CASSPVAGAHYEQYF
D gene: TRBD2
V gene: TRBV6-1
J gene: TRBJ2-7
clone size: many

CDR3 DNA: TGCGCCAGCAGCTTGGTAGCTGACACCGGGGAGCTGTTTTTT
CDR3 protein: CASSLVADTGELFF
D gene: -
V gene: TRBV5-1
J gene: TRBJ2-2
clone size: many

CDR3 DNA: TGTGCCAGCAGCTTCCAGGGGCGGGAGACCCAGTACTTC
CDR3 protein: CASSFQGRETQYF
D gene: -
V gene: TRBV7-8
J gene: TRBJ2-5
clone size: many

CDR3 DNA: TGTGCCAGCAGCTTTGGAAGGAACACCGGGGAGCTGTTTTTT
CDR3 protein: CASSFGRNTGELFF
D gene: -
V gene: TRBV7-2
J gene: TRBJ2-2
clone size: many

CDR3 DNA: TGCGCCAGCAGCGGCGAACGGCCCACAGATACGCAGTATTTT
CDR3 protein: CASSGERPTDTQYF
D gene: -
V gene: TRBV5-1
J gene: TRBJ2-3
clone size: many

CDR3 DNA: TGTGCCAGCAGCCCAGAAACCGGGACTAGCGGGAGTTATGAGCAGTTCTTC
CDR3 protein: CASSPETGTSGSYEQFF
D gene: TRBD2
V gene: TRBV7-9
J gene: TRBJ2-1
clone size: -

CDR3 DNA: TGTGCCAGCTCACCCGGCGGGCCGGGGACTGAAGCTTTCTTT
CDR3 protein: CASSPGGPGTEAFF
D gene: -
V gene: TRBV18
J gene: TRBJ1-1
clone size: few

CDR3 DNA: TGTGCCAGCAGTAGAGGTTCAGGGACCTACGAGCAGTACTTC
CDR3 protein: CASSRGSGTYEQYF
D gene: -
V gene: TRBV6-2/TRBV6-3
J gene: TRBJ2-7
clone size: many

CDR3 DNA: TGCGCCAGCAGCTGGCAGCAGGCTAGCGGGAGGGCCGGCGGGGAGCTGTTTTTT
CDR3 protein: CASSWQQASGRAGGELFF
D gene: TRBD2
V gene: TRBV5-1
J gene: TRBJ2-2
clone size: few

CDR3 DNA: TGTGCCAGCAGCCCGGTCATGTCCTCGGCGGTGCAGTACTTC
CDR3 protein: CASSPVMSSAVQYF
D gene: -
V gene: TRBV7-2
J gene: TRBJ2-7
clone size: many

CDR3 DNA: TGTGCCAGCAGCAGGGACAGGCCGGGGCTTGGGGAGCTGTTTTTT
CDR3 protein: CASSRDRPGLGELFF
D gene: TRBD1
V gene: TRBV14
J gene: TRBJ2-2
clone size: many

CDR3 DNA: TGTGCCAGCAGTTACTCTTGGTCAGGCAGGGGTGAAAAACTGTTTTTT
CDR3 protein: CASSYSWSGRGEKLFF
D gene: -
V gene: TRBV6-5
J gene: TRBJ1-4
clone size: many

CDR3 DNA: TGCGCCAGCCGGAGTCTAGGACTAGCGGAGGAGCAGTTCTTC
CDR3 protein: CASRSLGLAEEQFF
D gene: TRBD2
V gene: TRBV5-1
J gene: TRBJ2-1
clone size: -

CDR3 DNA: TGCAGTGCTACGGGGGGGACCTACGAGCAGTACTTC
CDR3 protein: CSATGGTYEQYF
D gene: TRBD2
V gene: TRBV20-1
J gene: TRBJ2-7
clone size: many

CDR3 DNA: TGTGCCAGCAGCTTAGTAGGGACTAGCGTTTACAATGAGCAGTTCTTC
CDR3 protein: CASSLVGTSVYNEQFF
D gene: TRBD2
V gene: TRBV7-6
J gene: TRBJ2-1
clone size: many

CDR3 DNA: TGTGCCAGCAGCTTACGCGGAGAAGGGGGGTTCTCGCAGTATTTT
CDR3 protein: CASSLRGEGGFSQYF
D gene: -
V gene: TRBV7-2
J gene: TRBJ2-3
clone size: many

CDR3 DNA: TGTGCCAGCAGTGAATTTAGGGATGAGCAGTTCTTC
CDR3 protein: CASSEFRDEQFF
D gene: -
V gene: TRBV25-1
J gene: TRBJ2-1
clone size: many

CDR3 DNA: TGCAGTGCTAGAGATATGACTAGCGGGAGTTCTTATACGCAGTATTTT
CDR3 protein: CSARDMTSGSSYTQYF
D gene: TRBD2
V gene: TRBV20-1
J gene: TRBJ2-3
clone size: many

CDR3 DNA: TGTGCCAGCAGTGTACCGGGCTCTGCTTTGGGAGAAAAACTGTTTTTT
CDR3 protein: CASSVPGSALGEKLFF
D gene: -
V gene: TRBV28
J gene: TRBJ1-4
clone size: many

CDR3 DNA: TGTGCCAGCAGCCCCGGCCAGAGTAATGAAAAACTGTTTTTT
CDR3 protein: CASSPGQSNEKLFF
D gene: -
V gene: TRBV9
J gene: TRBJ1-4
clone size: many

CDR3 DNA: TGTGCCAGCAGCCGGAGCGAATATAGGGAGCAGTTCTTC
CDR3 protein: CASSRSEYREQFF
D gene: -
V gene: TRBV6-1
J gene: TRBJ2-1
clone size: many

CDR3 DNA: TGCAGTGCTAACCTCCCTGTAGGCCACAATGAGCAGTTCTTC
CDR3 protein: CSANLPVGHNEQFF
D gene: -
V gene: TRBV20-1
J gene: TRBJ2-1
clone size: many

CDR3 DNA: TGCAGTGCCTCCGGGACAATCTCCTACGAGCAGTACTTC
CDR3 protein: CSASGTISYEQYF
D gene: -
V gene: TRBV20-1
J gene: TRBJ2-7
clone size: many

CDR3 DNA: TGCAGTGCTAGAGATCCCGGGACGGGAGGTTATGAGACCCAGTACTTC
CDR3 protein: CSARDPGTGGYETQYF
D gene: TRBD2
V gene: TRBV20-1
J gene: TRBJ2-5
clone size: few

CDR3 DNA: TGTGCCACCATACCGGGACAGGGATACCAGCCCCAGCATTTT
CDR3 protein: CATIPGQGYQPQHF
D gene: TRBD1
V gene: TRBV28
J gene: TRBJ1-5
clone size: -

CDR3 DNA: TGTGCCAGCTCCCCCACGGTTGAGGACTATGGCTACACCTTC
CDR3 protein: CASSPTVEDYGYTF
D gene: -
V gene: TRBV18
J gene: TRBJ1-2
clone size: few

CDR3 DNA: TGTGCCAGCAGTTCCCCGGCGGGGGCCTATAATTCACCCCTCCACTTT
CDR3 protein: CASSSPAGAYNSPLHF
D gene: -
V gene: TRBV6-5
J gene: TRBJ1-6
clone size: many

CDR3 DNA: TGTGCCAGCAGCTCTACTAGAAAGTCCTACAATGAGCAGTTCTTC
CDR3 protein: CASSSTRKSYNEQFF
D gene: -
V gene: TRBV11-1
J gene: TRBJ2-1
clone size: -

CDR3 DNA: TGCGCCAGCAGCCAAGGCCTCGGCTACGAGCAGTACTTC
CDR3 protein: CASSQGLGYEQYF
D gene: -
V gene: TRBV4-3
J gene: TRBJ2-7
clone size: many

CDR3 DNA: TGTGCCAGCAGCCTTTCCGGACAGGGGGATACCGGGGAGCTGTTTTTT
CDR3 protein: CASSLSGQGDTGELFF
D gene: TRBD1
V gene: TRBV9
J gene: TRBJ2-2
clone size: many

CDR3 DNA: TGCAGTGCTAACCCCGGGACAGACTATGGCTACACCTTC
CDR3 protein: CSANPGTDYGYTF
D gene: TRBD1
V gene: TRBV20-1
J gene: TRBJ1-2
clone size: -

CDR3 DNA: TGTGCCAGCAGGGGACAGGGGGCTACTAGCAATCAGCCCCAGCATTTT
CDR3 protein: CASRGQGATSNQPQHF
D gene: TRBD1
V gene: TRBV27
J gene: TRBJ1-5
clone size: few

CDR3 DNA: TGTGCCACAACCGGGACAGGGATCTACGAGCAGTACTTC
CDR3 protein: CATTGTGIYEQYF
D gene: TRBD1
V gene: TRBV15
J gene: TRBJ2-7
clone size: many

CDR3 DNA: TGTGCCAGCAGCCAGAGCTCCTACGAGCAGTACTTC
CDR3 protein: CASSQSSYEQYF
D gene: -
V gene: TRBV5-6
J gene: TRBJ2-7
clone size: many

CDR3 DNA: TGTGCCAGCAGCACTAGCGGGAGCGGCGGCACAGATACGCAGTATTTT
CDR3 protein: CASSTSGSGGTDTQYF
D gene: TRBD2
V gene: TRBV7-9
J gene: TRBJ2-3
clone size: many

CDR3 DNA: TGCGCCAGCAGCTCCCTAGCGGGAGGGAACGAGCAGTACTTC
CDR3 protein: CASSSLAGGNEQYF
D gene: TRBD2
V gene: TRBV5-1
J gene: TRBJ2-7
clone size: many

CDR3 DNA: TGTGCCAGCAGTTACCCCTACAATGAGCAGTTCTTC
CDR3 protein: CASSYPYNEQFF
D gene: -
V gene: TRBV6-2/TRBV6-3
J gene: TRBJ2-1
clone size: few

CDR3 DNA: TGTGCCAGCAGCTTAGGAGGGACTTCCTACAATGAGCAGTTCTTC
CDR3 protein: CASSLGGTSYNEQFF
D gene: -
V gene: TRBV7-8
J gene: TRBJ2-1
clone size: many

CDR3 DNA: TGCAGTGCTATGAGGACAGGGGGCGTCGAGACCCAGTACTTC
CDR3 protein: CSAMRTGGVETQYF
D gene: TRBD1
V gene: TRBV20-1
J gene: TRBJ2-5
clone size: many

CDR3 DNA: TGTGCCAGCAGCAATTCACCGGGACAGGGGGTCGAGACCCAGTACTTC
CDR3 protein: CASSNSPGQGVETQYF
D gene: TRBD1
V gene: TRBV6-1
J gene: TRBJ2-5
clone size: few

CDR3 DNA: TGTGCCAGCAGCACCGGGACAATCTACGAGCAGTACTTC
CDR3 protein: CASSTGTIYEQYF
D gene: -
V gene: TRBV7-9
J gene: TRBJ2-7
clone size: many

CDR3 DNA: TGTGCCAGCAGGCGAGGGACTAGCGGATACGAGCAGTACTTC
CDR3 protein: CASRRGTSGYEQYF
D gene: TRBD2
V gene: TRBV12-3/TRBV12-4
J gene: TRBJ2-7
clone size: many

CDR3 DNA: TGCGCCAGCAGCTTGTGGGGGTCCGATCCAGATACGCAGTATTTT
CDR3 protein: CASSLWGSDPDTQYF
D gene: -
V gene: TRBV5-1
J gene: TRBJ2-3
clone size: many